The TCR beta chain under discussion was sequenced for a study of T-cell reconstitution after alpha-beta-depleted transplantation in children. CDR1 is SGHRS and CDR2 is YFSETQ in the germline V gene. The CDR3 covers 20 residues. The junction had 23 bases not matched to a gene; V was cut back by 4 bases and J by 5 bases. This clonotype has at least ten counts. Unique molecular identifiers were built into the TCRbeta library. From the PCR reads, TCRdb called clonotypes with MiXCR, one entry per CDR3 protein. The sample holds about half a million distinct CDR3 sequences, 12% seen once. This clonotype originated in a human donor who donated a stem cell graft to a child with combined immunodeficiency. Here the sequenced sample was PBMCs from the stem cell graft donor, taken from the stem cell graft. The gene calls are TRBV5-1 and TRBJ2-2, with TRBD2 matching over 7 bases. CDR3 residues: CASSTLQRGAGKSWTGELFF. CDR3 in DNA: TGCGCCAGCAGCACACTCCAGAGGGGAGCGGGAAAGAGTTGGACCGGGGAGCTGTTTTTT.